This entry lists 9 T cell receptor beta chains sequenced from one sample in a study of blood T cell repertoires in COVID-19. TCRdb keeps only in-frame clones here, not all; method: immunoSEQ multiplex PCR. The table has approximately 140,000 clones, around 85% seen once; the top ten hold roughly 2.9%. The sequencing sample was made of peripheral blood. These receptors were collected from a woman in her 40s with active or convalescent COVID-19.

This chain links TRBV28 with TRBJ2-7; 8 nucleotides line up with TRBD1. Trimming cost V 5 bases and J 11 bases; bases outside gene matches: 8. The CDR3 runs to 12 residues. Germline V gene lookup returns CDR1 MDHEN and CDR2 SYDVKM. The CDR3 nucleotides are TGTGCCAGCAGTACCGGACAGGGTGGGAAGTACTTC. Translating gives CASSTGQGGKYF.

This clone was detected only once. The same CDR3 arises from other DNA sequences in this sample as well. V gene TRBV15 combines with J gene TRBJ1-5, with D maybe TRBD1 (6 bases). The CDR3 is 15 residues long. Germline V gene data show CDR1 as LNHNV and CDR2 as YYDKDF (reference sequence). Trimming took off 0 bases at V and 2 bases at J, with 8 bases between the two ends. CDR3 sequence (DNA): TGTGCCACCAGCAGAGACCCAGGGGGCAATCAGCCCCAGCATTTT. Its protein product is CATSRDPGGNQPQHF.

This sequence joins TRBV29-1 and TRBJ1-2; D perhaps matches TRBD1 (6 bases). V was clipped by 1 base and J by 0 bases, with 9 bases between them. This CDR3 is built from 14 residues. Germline-derived CDR1 and CDR2 are SQVTM and ANQGSEA. The CDR3 loop reads CSVEGAGANYGYTF. The CDR3 DNA is TGCAGCGTTGAAGGAGCAGGGGCTAACTATGGCTACACCTTC.

The chain employs TRBV6-5 and TRBJ1-4, with 7 bases matching TRBD1. With V trimmed by 6 bases and J by 6 bases, 10 bases remained unmatched. The CDR3 spans 15 residues. CDR1 and CDR2 from the germline V gene are MNHEY and SVGAGI. The CDR3: CASSRHRGRDEKLFF. CDR3 nucleotide sequence: TGTGCCAGCAGCCGCCACAGGGGAAGAGATGAAAAACTGTTTTTT.

The chain couples TRBV5-1 to TRBJ1-2, with TRBD1 as a possible D gene (6 bases). CDR1 is SGHRS, CDR2 YFSETQ, per germline. The CDR3 runs 15 residues. Trimming removed 4 bases at V and 0 bases at J, with 13 bases between. The CDR3 sequence is CASSPNRVTNYGYTF. The CDR3 nucleotides are TGCGCCAGCAGCCCCAACAGGGTTACTAACTATGGCTACACCTTC.

The chain recombines TRBV6-5 with TRBJ1-1; TRBD1 is a possible D gene (6 bases). Trimming removed 7 bases from V and 8 bases from J, with 20 bases in between. The V gene's germline CDR1 is MNHEY and CDR2 SVGAGI. The CDR3 has 14 amino acids. CDR3 nucleotides: TGTGCCAGCATCCGCGTAGGGGGGGCTAAGGAAGCTTTCTTT. It specifies CASIRVGGAKEAFF.

This clone has more than one count but fewer than ten. CDR3 DNA: TGTGCCAGCAGGGCACAGGGGGCCGGACAATATGAAGCTTTCTTT. Translated: CASRAQGAGQYEAFF. The V and J genes are TRBV28 and TRBJ1-1; 9 bases align to TRBD1. V gave up 6 bases and J gave up 7 bases; unmatched junction bases: 12. The CDR3 extends over 15 amino acids. In germline, CDR1 is MDHEN, CDR2 SYDVKM.

V and J are TRBV5-1 and TRBJ1-2; 11 bases fit TRBD1. CDR1 and CDR2 from the germline V gene are SGHRS and YFSETQ. Unmatched junction bases numbered 8, after V lost 3 bases and J lost 7 bases. The CDR3 runs 15 residues. CDR3 DNA sequence: TGCGCCAGCAGCTCGGGTGGACAGGGGGCTCTTGGCTACACCTTC. Protein: CASSSGGQGALGYTF.

This clone was found once. This chain joins TRBV12-3 or TRBV12-4 and TRBJ1-5; possible D gene TRBD1, 5 bases. Trimming cost V 8 bases and J 8 bases, with 16 bases left between them. CDR3 length: 13 residues. CDR3 sequence: CASSGTALKPQHF. The CDR3 nucleotides are TGTGCCAGCTCCGGGACTGCCCTGAAGCCCCAGCATTTT.